These 20 T cell receptor beta chains were sequenced from one sample in a study of Ad26.COV2.S vaccination and SARS-CoV-2 variants. Only in-frame clones appear in the TCRdb table, and some are missing; sequencing was by immunoSEQ multiplex PCR. The data contain roughly 510,000 clones, approximately 88% of them singletons. The treatment: about 20 received Ad26.COV2.S at low or high dose, single or two shots; about 5 received placebo; per-sample allocation not given. Each sample was drawn 63 days after the first injection (of vaccine or placebo). The source was peripheral blood, collected in a trial of Ad26.COV2.S vaccine versus placebo. These receptors originate from a person aged 18 to 65 who received the Ad26.COV2.S COVID-19 vaccine or a placebo.

The V gene is TRBV28, the J gene TRBJ2-5, with no clear D. The V and J ends lost 3 bases and 5 bases respectively, with 13 bases between them. Germline V gives CDR1 MDHEN, CDR2 SYDVKM. The CDR3 totals 14 residues. CDR3 in DNA: TGTGCCAGCAGTTTGGTTAGTACGATCGAGACCCAGTACTTC. This sequence encodes CASSLVSTIETQYF.

The V gene is TRBV24-1, the J gene TRBJ1-2; a weak D match, TRBD1 (5 bases). The CDR3 loop spans 14 amino acids. V shed 3 bases and J shed 2 bases, with 9 bases lying between them. Germline V gene data show CDR1 as KGHDR and CDR2 as SFDVKD. CDR3 nucleotide sequence: TGTGCCACCAGTGATGGGGCTACCAACTATGGCTACACCTTC. The encoded protein is CATSDGATNYGYTF.

The CDR3 is CAWSVTPGSGEKLFF. The CDR3 DNA reads TGTGCCTGGAGTGTAACCCCGGGATCCGGAGAAAAACTGTTTTTT. The chain joins TRBV30 to TRBJ1-4; no reliable D call. Trimming removed 0 bases from V and 8 bases from J, with 16 bases in between. Germline loops: CDR1 GTSNPN, CDR2 SVGIG (reference sequence). The CDR3 totals 15 residues. Full variable domain (missing parts from reference TRBV30 and TRBJ1-4): SQTIHQWPATLVQPVGSPLSLECTVEGTSNPNLYWYRQAAGRGLQLLFYSVGIGQISSEVPQNLSASRPQDRQFILSSKKLLLSDSGFYLCAWSVTPGSGEKLFFGSGTQLSVL.

This chain uses TRBV18 with TRBJ2-3; 8 bases fit TRBD1. In germline, CDR1 is KGHSH, CDR2 LQKENI. Germline trimming cut 3 bases from V and 4 bases from J; bases unmatched to any gene: 9. This CDR3 contains 16 residues. The CDR3 reads CASSPLGQGIADTQYF. CDR3 sequence (DNA): TGTGCCAGCTCACCCCTAGGACAGGGCATCGCAGATACGCAGTATTTT.

The chain employs TRBV29-1 and TRBJ1-3, with D unclear. The V gene's germline CDR1 is SQVTM and CDR2 ANQGSEA. Trimming shortened V by 3 bases and J by 3 bases, and 3 bases separated the two germline ends. CDR3 length equals 11 residues. The CDR3 DNA follows: TGCAGCGTTGACGGTGGAAACACCATATATTTT. The encoded protein is CSVDGGNTIYF.

The sample holds one count of this clone. The chain couples TRBV7-2 to TRBJ1-6; no reliable D call. The CDR3 has 16 residues. Germline CDR1 and CDR2: SGHTA and FQGNSA. Trimming shortened V by 1 base and J by 6 bases, and 13 bases separated the two germline ends. For the CDR3, the DNA is TGTGCCAGCAGCTTAGTGAGGGTCAGCGCTAATTCACCCCTCCACTTT. Residues: CASSLVRVSANSPLHF.

The rearrangement uses TRBV5-4 and TRBJ2-2; 12 bases match TRBD1. The CDR3 totals 16 residues. Germline assignment: CDR1 SGHNT and CDR2 YYREEE (reference sequence). Trimming cost V 3 bases and J 7 bases; bases outside gene matches: 7. The CDR3 protein is CASSSGTGGQGGELFF. For the CDR3, the DNA is TGTGCCAGCAGCTCCGGGACAGGGGGCCAGGGCGGGGAGCTGTTTTTT.

This chain joins TRBV5-5 and TRBJ2-2; D remains ambiguous. This CDR3 contains 13 residues. In germline, CDR1 is SGHKS, CDR2 YYEKEE (reference sequence). Trimming left V 0 bases short and J 3 bases short, with 3 bases between. This chain's CDR3 is CASSLGDTGELFF. DNA of the CDR3: TGTGCCAGCAGCTTGGGTGACACCGGGGAGCTGTTTTTT.

J is TRBJ2-1 and V is TRBV2; 13 bases are a match to TRBD2. Germline CDR1 SNHLY, CDR2 FYNNEI. The CDR3 runs 12 residues. The J segment lost 14 bases and the V segment lost 8 bases, leaving 6 bases of the junction unmatched. CDR3 in amino acids: CASDQTSGRKFF. The CDR3 nucleotides are TGTGCCAGCGACCAGACTAGCGGGAGGAAGTTCTTC.

The V and J genes are TRBV5-3 and TRBJ1-3, with TRBD1 identical over 7 bases. TRBV5-3 is an open reading frame whose function is uncertain. The CDR3 length is 17 residues. The V and J ends lost 4 bases and 0 bases, in that order; junction bases with no gene match: 10. The CDR3 DNA sequence: TGTGCCAGAAGCCCGACAGGGAAGGAACTCTCTGGAAACACCATATATTTT. It specifies CARSPTGKELSGNTIYF.

V is TRBV29-1 and J is TRBJ2-7; TRBD2 matches at 7 bases. In germline, CDR1 is SQVTM, CDR2 ANQGSEA. This CDR3 has 13 residues. Trimming removed 4 bases from V and 2 bases from J; junction bases left unmatched: 5. The CDR3, as DNA: TGCAGCGTTGCTTGGGGAGGGACCTACGAGCAGTACTTC. Translated: CSVAWGGTYEQYF.

The chain couples TRBV5-6 to TRBJ1-3, with D uncertain. Trimming removed 5 bases at V and 4 bases at J, with 10 bases between. Germline CDR1 is SGHDT and CDR2 is YYEEEE. CDR3 length equals 13 residues. The CDR3 DNA reads as TGTGCCAGCAGGGGGTGGTCCGGAAACACCATATATTTT. Translation: CASRGWSGNTIYF.

This chain connects TRBV10-3 to TRBJ2-2, with D possibly being TRBD2 (6 bases). The length of the CDR3 is 12 residues. CDR1 is ENHRY, CDR2 SYGVKD, per germline. V was shortened by 6 bases and J by 5 bases, with 7 bases between the two germline ends. CDR3 amino acids: CAIRGTTGELFF. CDR3 in DNA: TGTGCCATCAGGGGGACTACCGGGGAGCTGTTTTTT.

The gene calls are TRBV30 and TRBJ1-1, with TRBD1 as a possible D gene (5 bases). The V and J ends lost 5 bases and 12 bases respectively, with 16 bases between them. The germline V gene has CDR1 GTSNPN and CDR2 SVGIG (reference sequence). CDR3 length equals 11 residues. The CDR3 region has the DNA TGTGCCTGGCAGGGTCCCCAAGGAACTTTCTTT. Translation: CAWQGPQGTFF.

V and J are TRBV15 and TRBJ1-1; TRBD1 is a possible D gene (6 bases). Germline loops: CDR1 LNHNV, CDR2 YYDKDF (reference sequence). The CDR3 has 14 residues. Trimming took off 5 bases at V and 2 bases at J, with 12 bases between the two ends. This chain's CDR3 is CATSRTGYNTEAFF. The CDR3 DNA reads TGTGCCACCAGCCGCACAGGGTATAACACTGAAGCTTTCTTT.

The V and J genes are TRBV19 and TRBJ1-2, with no clear D. Looked up from germline, CDR1 is LNHDA and CDR2 is SQIVND (reference sequence). Trimming pared 3 bases from V and 2 bases from J, leaving 16 bases between. The CDR3 sequence is 16 residues long. In nucleotides, the CDR3 is TGTGCCAGTAGTATGAGGTCCAGGCGCTTAAACTATGGCTACACCTTC. It is translated as CASSMRSRRLNYGYTF.

This chain links TRBV9 with TRBJ1-4, with 12 bases identical to TRBD1. CDR1 SGDLS and CDR2 YYNGEE come from the germline V gene. Losses at the gene ends were 4 bases for V and 9 bases for J; bases not matched to a gene: 7. The CDR3 totals 15 residues. The CDR3 is CASSYGTGGNQKLFF. The CDR3 nucleotides read TGTGCCAGCAGCTACGGGACAGGGGGCAATCAAAAACTGTTTTTT.

This chain connects TRBV2 to TRBJ2-1; tentatively, D is TRBD1 or TRBD2 (5 bases each). The CDR3 totals 15 residues. Germline CDR1 is SNHLY and CDR2 is FYNNEI. V was trimmed by 5 bases and J by 9 bases, leaving 20 bases between them. For the CDR3, the DNA is TGTGCCAGCAGTAACCGGGCTTCCGGGGCGTCTGAGCAGTTCTTC. It codes for CASSNRASGASEQFF. Full variable domain (remainder filled in from reference TRBV2 and TRBJ2-1): EPEVTQTPSHQVTQMGQEVILRCVPISNHLYFYWYRQILGQKVEFLVSFYNNEISEKSEIFDDQFSVERPDGSNFTLKIRSTKLEDSAMYFCASSNRASGASEQFFGPGTRLTVL.

The chain is built from TRBV2 and TRBJ2-1; D tentatively reads TRBD1 or TRBD2 (5 bases each). The CDR3 sequence is 16 residues long. V was shortened by 7 bases and J by 0 bases, with 16 bases between the two germline ends. Germline V gene lookup returns CDR1 SNHLY and CDR2 FYNNEI. The CDR3 bases are TGTGCCAGCACCTTCCCAGGTGGGACCTCCTACAATGAGCAGTTCTTC. Translation: CASTFPGGTSYNEQFF.

J is TRBJ2-1 and V is TRBV7-2, with TRBD1 matching 8 bases. CDR1 SGHTA and CDR2 FQGNSA come from the germline V gene. The V segment lost 0 bases and the J segment 6 bases; nucleotides outside the gene matches: 4. The CDR3 covers 15 residues. CDR3: CASSLARGQANEQFF. CDR3 bases: TGTGCCAGCAGCTTAGCGCGGGGACAGGCCAATGAGCAGTTCTTC.